This TCR beta chain came from a study of T cell responses to AZD1222 COVID-19 vaccine. The data were produced by immunoSEQ multiplex PCR, yet TCRdb's version contains in-frame clones alone and is incomplete. The sample shows 90,000 to 120,000 clones, around 84% of them seen only once. Whole-study results and caveats: Nearly half of spike-specific TCRs reportedly go after variant regions that carry no mutations. Vaccine-associated CD4 TCRs spanned spike, dominant at 160-218 and 743-854.

This clone was observed a single time. Its antigen remains unidentified. This CDR3 comprises 17 residues. V lost 5 bases and J 2 bases, leaving 18 bases between the germline ends. The germline V gene encodes CDR1 MNHEY and CDR2 SMNVEV (reference sequence). This sample comprised peripheral blood, obtained on day 0 of AZD1222 vaccination. This TCR was recovered from an adult in good health. The V call is TRBV27, the J call TRBJ2-2; a weak D match, TRBD1 (6 bases). CDR3 loop: CASSPYSGTFNTGELFF. CDR3 coding DNA: TGTGCCAGCAGTCCGTACTCCGGGACATTTAACACCGGGGAGCTGTTTTTT.